Listed here are 26 T cell receptor beta chains from one sample, sequenced in a study of patients and donors after allogeneic stem cell transplantation. In TCRdb, the RT-PCR reads were re-called with MiXCR into one record per CDR3 protein. The sample yields 900,000 to 1,000,000 distinct CDR3 sequences, about a sixth seen once. What was sequenced was blood, either unsorted or a sorted T cell fraction (not recorded which). These receptors were collected from a human donor who was either an allogeneic HSCT recipient or a stem cell or donor lymphocyte infusion donor (not recorded which). It is not recorded whose cells these are; they may come from a transplant donor.

The CDR3 loop is CASSPDITGRGETQYF. DNA for the CDR3: TGTGCCAGCAGCCCCGATATAACAGGGAGGGGAGAGACCCAGTACTTC. The chain links TRBV7-2 to TRBJ2-5; tentatively, D is TRBD2 (7 bases). The V and J ends lost 5 bases and 4 bases respectively, with 20 bases between them. This CDR3 has 16 residues. The germline V gene has CDR1 SGHTA and CDR2 FQGNSA.

This clonotype was detected only a few times. The chain uses TRBV3-1 and TRBJ2-4, with D perhaps given as TRBD1 or TRBD2 (5 bases each). Germline CDR1 reads LGHDT; CDR2 reads YNNKEL (reference sequence). Deletions cut 4 bases from V and 0 bases from J, with 10 bases between. The CDR3 is made up of 15 amino acids. The CDR3 is CASSRQTIAKNIQYF. The CDR3 DNA is TGTGCCAGCAGCCGACAGACTATAGCCAAAAACATTCAGTACTTC.

The chain links TRBV5-1 to TRBJ1-1; 8 positions match TRBD1. Per the germline V gene, CDR1 is SGHRS and CDR2 is YFSETQ. The J segment lost 4 bases and the V segment lost 5 bases, leaving 7 bases of the junction unmatched. CDR3 length equals 14 residues. CDR3 region: CASRGIGQGTEAFF. Written as DNA, the CDR3 is TGCGCCAGCAGGGGGATTGGACAGGGCACTGAAGCTTTCTTT.

The rearrangement links TRBV7-9 to TRBJ2-1; D perhaps matches TRBD1 (6 bases). V dropped 4 bases and J dropped 3 bases, with 13 bases sitting between them. This CDR3 has 15 residues. CDR1 and CDR2 from the germline V gene are SEHNR and FQNEAQ (reference sequence). CDR3 protein: CASSSTGPIYNEQFF. CDR3 DNA: TGTGCCAGCAGCTCAACAGGGCCAATCTACAATGAGCAGTTCTTC.

This clonotype showed up just a few times. This chain links TRBV12-3 or TRBV12-4 with TRBJ2-3, with TRBD2 as a possible D gene (6 bases). Trimming pared 1 base from V and 0 bases from J, leaving 14 bases between. This CDR3 has 17 residues. The CDR3 DNA reads as TGTGCCAGCAGTTTAGGGGCTAGCGAAAAGAGCACAGATACGCAGTATTTT. This sequence encodes CASSLGASEKSTDTQYF.

This clonotype was counted a few times. As DNA, the CDR3 is TGCGCCAGCAGCCAGACCCAGGGGGCCCGCACAGATACGCAGTATTTT. Translation gives CASSQTQGARTDTQYF. V gene TRBV4-3 combines with J gene TRBJ2-3; 8 bases are shared with TRBD1. Germline CDR1 and CDR2: LGHNA and YSLEER. V lost 3 bases to trimming and J lost 1 base; unmatched junction nucleotides: 6. The CDR3 is 16 residues long.

J is TRBJ1-1 and V is TRBV3-1; no reliable D call. CDR1 LGHDT and CDR2 YNNKEL come from the germline V gene (reference sequence). CDR3 length: 14 amino acids. The V gene lost 5 bases and the J gene lost 0 bases, with 10 bases spanning the gap. DNA for the CDR3: TGTGCCAGCAGCACCCGCAGTTTGAACACTGAAGCTTTCTTT. Its protein is CASSTRSLNTEAFF.

This chain uses TRBV7-6 with TRBJ1-2; D perhaps matches TRBD1 (6 bases). CDR3 size: 12 residues. Trimming removed 7 bases from V and 6 bases from J, with 12 bases in between. Per the germline V gene, CDR1 is SGHVS and CDR2 is FNYEAQ. The chain's CDR3 is CASTMGDNGYTF. CDR3 DNA: TGTGCCAGCACCATGGGGGACAATGGCTACACCTTC.

The rearrangement joins TRBV27 to TRBJ2-7; 10 bases map to TRBD2. The CDR3 is made up of 14 amino acids. The germline CDR1 and CDR2 sequences are MNHEY and SMNVEV (reference sequence). With V trimmed by 3 bases and J by 6 bases, 5 bases remained unmatched. CDR3 residues: CASSFWTSGLEQYF. DNA for the CDR3: TGTGCCAGCAGTTTCTGGACTAGCGGCCTCGAGCAGTACTTC.

As DNA, the CDR3 is TGCGCCAGCAGCCAAGATTATAAGGGGGCGTCCTACGAGCAGTACTTC. Translation gives CASSQDYKGASYEQYF. This sequence joins TRBV4-3 and TRBJ2-7; 7 nucleotides align to TRBD1. J lost 1 base, V lost 0 bases, and 6 bases had no gene match. The CDR3 contains 16 residues. Germline CDR1 reads LGHNA; CDR2 reads YSLEER.

This clonotype was counted only a few times. The chain recombines TRBV2 with TRBJ1-1, with no clear D. This CDR3 is 14 amino acids long. Germline-derived CDR1 and CDR2 are SNHLY and FYNNEI. V was cut by 2 bases and J by 1 base, with 8 bases left in between. This CDR3 reads CASSEPVSNTEAFF. The DNA of the CDR3 is TGTGCCAGCAGTGAACCAGTTTCGAACACTGAAGCTTTCTTT.

This clonotype occurred a few times. The chain is built from TRBV6-5 and TRBJ2-7; D is undetermined. The germline CDR1 and CDR2 sequences are MNHEY and SVGAGI. This CDR3 spans 13 amino acids. V was trimmed by 2 bases and J by 3 bases, leaving 8 bases between them. CDR3 bases: TGTGCCAGCAGTTACGGGGTAAACTACGAGCAGTACTTC. This codes for CASSYGVNYEQYF.

This clonotype was seen ten or more times. An end of the junction does not agree with germline; a read error may underlie this. The chain employs TRBV5-1 and TRBJ2-1; D call uncertain. Germline CDR1 SGHRS, CDR2 YFSETQ. The CDR3 runs to 12 residues. The CDR3 bases are TGTGCCAGCAGTTTTCCCGCCAATGAGCAGTTCTTC. Its translation: CASSFPANEQFF. Based on the CDR3 plus reference TRBV5-1 and TRBJ2-1, the full variable domain is KAGVTQTPRYLIKTRGQQVTLSCSPISGHRSVSWYQQTPGQGLQFLFEYFSETQRNKGNFPGRFSGRQFSNSRSEMNVSTLELGDSALYLCASSFPANEQFFGPGTRLTVL.

This clonotype was recorded a few times. The gene calls are TRBV27 and TRBJ2-2, with 14 bases lining up with TRBD2. J was trimmed by 4 bases and V by 5 bases; bases with no gene match: 12. The CDR3 is 19 residues long. CDR1 is MNHEY, CDR2 SMNVEV, per germline (reference sequence). CDR3 amino acids: CASSTFLRTSGRSTGELFF. CDR3 coding DNA: TGTGCCAGCAGTACCTTCCTAAGGACTAGCGGGAGGTCCACCGGGGAGCTGTTTTTT.

Only a few counts were recorded for this clonotype. The chain is built from TRBV12-3 or TRBV12-4 and TRBJ2-3; D is undetermined. This CDR3 is 14 amino acids long. V was trimmed by 1 base and J by 5 bases, leaving 10 bases between them. CDR3 in amino acids: CASSLVRVVDTQYF. The CDR3 DNA is TGTGCCAGCAGTTTAGTAAGAGTAGTAGATACGCAGTATTTT.

The genes are TRBV2 and TRBJ2-5; D gene ambiguous. The germline V and J ends were trimmed by 4 bases and 5 bases, with 11 bases remaining between them. There are 13 residues in the CDR3. Germline V gene lookup returns CDR1 SNHLY and CDR2 FYNNEI. This CDR3 reads CASSVSVGETQYF. The CDR3 DNA reads TGTGCCAGCAGTGTGTCTGTCGGGGAGACCCAGTACTTC.

The chain recombines TRBV4-2 with TRBJ2-1; TRBD2 matches at 12 bases. Trimming took 0 bases from V and 2 from J; bases not matched to a gene: 5. Germline CDR1 and CDR2: LGHNA and YNFKEQ. The CDR3 is 18 amino acids. CDR3 in amino acids: CASSQDRTSGEPYNEQFF. DNA of the CDR3: TGTGCCAGCAGCCAAGATCGGACTAGCGGGGAACCCTACAATGAGCAGTTCTTC.

The chain carries TRBV7-2 and TRBJ2-1, with 9 bases that match TRBD2. The germline gives CDR1 SGHTA, CDR2 FQGNSA. This CDR3 contains 15 residues. The J segment lost 4 bases and the V segment lost 5 bases, leaving 6 bases of the junction unmatched. CDR3 in DNA: TGTGCCAGCAGCACCATAGCGGGGGAGTACAATGAGCAGTTCTTC. Its protein product is CASSTIAGEYNEQFF.

The sample holds many counts of this clonotype. V and J are TRBV7-9 and TRBJ2-7, with 7 bases lining up with TRBD2. Germline trimming cut 5 bases from V and 0 bases from J; bases unmatched to any gene: 4. The germline V gene has CDR1 SEHNR and CDR2 FQNEAQ (reference sequence). The CDR3 sequence is 14 residues long. The CDR3 region is CASSPRDYSYEQYF. CDR3 bases: TGTGCCAGCAGCCCCCGGGACTACTCCTACGAGCAGTACTTC.

This clonotype was seen more than once but under ten times. The chain is built from TRBV27 and TRBJ2-6; TRBD1 matches at 11 bases. Germline V gives CDR1 MNHEY, CDR2 SMNVEV (reference sequence). Unmatched junction bases numbered 1, after V lost 3 bases and J lost 0 bases. This CDR3 comprises 17 residues. CDR3 sequence: CASSLGTGGSGANVLTF. The CDR3 coding sequence is TGTGCCAGCAGTTTGGGGACAGGGGGCTCTGGGGCCAACGTCCTGACTTTC.

The V and J genes are TRBV7-8 and TRBJ1-1; D perhaps matches TRBD1 (5 bases). CDR1 and CDR2 from the germline V gene are SGHVS and FQNEAQ. The CDR3 spans 16 residues. Trimming took off 1 base at V and 5 bases at J, with 17 bases between the two ends. Written as DNA, the CDR3 is TGTGCCAGCAGCTTAGTTCTCGGGCTCAAGGGGACTGAAGCTTTCTTT. Encoded protein: CASSLVLGLKGTEAFF.

The genes are TRBV18 and TRBJ1-1; D call uncertain. Between the trimmed V and J ends, which lost 2 bases and 6 bases, there was a span of 16 bases. The CDR3 sequence is 15 residues long. Germline V CDR1 and CDR2: KGHSH, LQKENI. Here the CDR3 reads CASSPSLSEVAEAFF. The CDR3 coding sequence is TGTGCCAGCTCACCAAGCCTGTCTGAGGTCGCTGAAGCTTTCTTT.

This clonotype has more than one count but fewer than ten. The chain's CDR3 is CAITIQGQGRETQYF. The DNA of the CDR3 is TGTGCCATCACCATCCAGGGGCAGGGGCGGGAGACCCAGTACTTC. V usage is TRBV10-3 and J usage is TRBJ2-5, with D perhaps matching TRBD1 (6 bases). This CDR3 region has 15 residues. Trimming pared 7 bases from V and 5 bases from J, leaving 20 bases between. CDR1 and CDR2 from the germline V gene are ENHRY and SYGVKD.

CDR3 bases: TGCGCCAGCAGCTTGATGGACAAGAACACTGAAGCTTTCTTT. As protein: CASSLMDKNTEAFF. The V gene is TRBV5-1, the J gene TRBJ1-1; possible D gene TRBD1, 5 bases. With 1 base removed from V and 1 base from J, the gap between germline ends came to 8 bases. In germline, CDR1 is SGHRS, CDR2 YFSETQ. The CDR3 has 14 amino acids.

This clonotype was seen only a few times. The rearrangement links TRBV29-1 to TRBJ1-1, with 9 bases lining up with TRBD1. CDR3 length: 14 amino acids. V shed 8 bases and J 1 base; nucleotides not matched to a gene: 8. CDR1 and CDR2 from the germline V gene are SQVTM and ANQGSEA. The CDR3 DNA follows: TGCAGCTTGACGGGACAGGGACCGAACACTGAAGCTTTCTTT. Its protein product is CSLTGQGPNTEAFF. The entire variable domain, with the rest obtained from reference TRBV29-1 and TRBJ1-1, is as follows: SAVISQKPSRDICQRGTSLTIQCQVDSQVTMMFWYRQQPGQSLTLIATANQGSEATYESGFVIDKFPISRPNLTFSTLTVSNMSPEDSSIYLCSLTGQGPNTEAFFGQGTRLTVV.

The chain has TRBV9 and TRBJ2-5; 10 bases align to TRBD1. The germline V gene encodes CDR1 SGDLS and CDR2 YYNGEE. J gave up 5 bases and V 7 bases, and 8 bases lay outside the gene matches. The CDR3 has 14 amino acids. The CDR3 protein is CASAQDRGRETQYF. The CDR3 region has the DNA TGTGCCAGCGCCCAGGACAGGGGGAGGGAGACCCAGTACTTC.